The rows below give T cell receptor beta chains drawn from one sample of a study of cytomegalovirus exposure and HLA in healthy donors. Produced via immunoSEQ multiplex PCR; TCRdb's table is partial and in-frame only. Of around 34,000 clones listed, about 93% were seen once; the top ten hold about 3.5%. The sequencing input was PBMCs. The receptors come from a man between 18 and 29 years old in good health and CMV-seronegative. Each CDR3 is given with its conserved first and last residue. Each record gives: J gene, clone size, V gene, D gene, CDR3 length, CDR3 protein, CDR3 DNA. The D gene is left open where the match is weak. Expanded clones are given a class, and other clones once, few, many or no size at all.

TRBJ2-2	-	TRBV19	-	15	CASSPGPGGTGELFF	TGTGCCAGTAGTCCGGGGCCTGGGGGGACCGGGGAGCTGTTTTTT
TRBJ1-1	-	TRBV2	TRBD1	13	CATKDRGATEAFF	TGTGCCACAAAGGACAGGGGGGCAACTGAAGCTTTCTTT
TRBJ2-7	-	TRBV18	TRBD1	15	CASSVRQGPHSEQYF	TGTGCCAGCTCAGTAAGACAGGGGCCGCATTCAGAGCAGTACTTC
TRBJ1-2	-	TRBV7-9	-	14	CASSLDGGDYGYTF	TGTGCCAGCAGCTTAGATGGTGGAGACTATGGCTACACCTTC
TRBJ1-2	-	TRBV11-2	-	11	CASSLLRGYTF	TGTGCCAGCAGCTTATTGCGTGGCTACACCTTC
TRBJ2-1	-	TRBV9	TRBD2	16	CASSGSSGGPFHEQFF	TGTGCCAGCAGCGGCTCTAGCGGGGGGCCGTTTCATGAGCAGTTCTTC
TRBJ2-7	-	TRBV18	TRBD1	14	CASSPQGQSYEQYF	TGTGCCAGCTCACCGCAGGGACAGTCCTACGAGCAGTACTTC
TRBJ2-5	-	TRBV9	TRBD1	17	CASSAGGTGPSWETQYF	TGTGCCAGCAGCGCGGGTGGGACAGGTCCCTCGTGGGAGACCCAGTACTTC
TRBJ1-4	-	TRBV6-5	-	14	CASSPVGANEKLFF	TGTGCCAGCAGTCCGGTGGGAGCTAATGAAAAACTGTTTTTT
TRBJ1-6	-	TRBV15	TRBD1	16	CATSRDWTGKNSPLHF	TGTGCCACCAGCAGAGACTGGACAGGGAAGAATTCACCCCTCCACTTT
TRBJ1-1	once	TRBV15	-	16	CATSRGPKGQNTEAFF	TGTGCCACCAGCAGGGGTCCCAAGGGGCAGAACACTGAAGCTTTCTTT
TRBJ2-5	-	TRBV11-2	-	14	CASSLEQPQETQYF	TGTGCCAGCAGCTTAGAACAGCCCCAAGAGACCCAGTACTTC
TRBJ1-1	-	TRBV4-1	-	15	CASSQVAVMNTEAFF	TGCGCCAGCAGCCAAGTAGCCGTGATGAACACTGAAGCTTTCTTT
TRBJ1-3	-	TRBV30	-	11	CAWSVEHTIYF	TGTGCCTGGAGTGTAGAGCACACCATATATTTT
TRBJ2-3	-	TRBV6-5	TRBD2	15	CASSQPGLGADTQYF	TGTGCCAGCAGTCAACCGGGACTAGGCGCAGATACGCAGTATTTT
TRBJ2-3	-	TRBV11-3	-	18	CASSLTFRNRFKPDTQYF	TGTGCCAGCAGCTTAACTTTCCGCAACAGGTTTAAACCAGATACGCAGTATTTT
TRBJ2-3	once	TRBV27	-	14	CASSFSNSRDTQYF	TGTGCCAGCAGTTTTTCCAATTCTAGAGATACGCAGTATTTT
TRBJ2-7	-	TRBV29-1	-	13	CSVDSGGPYEQYF	TGCAGCGTTGATTCAGGGGGGCCCTACGAGCAGTACTTC
TRBJ1-2	-	TRBV19	-	11	CASRSVFGYTF	TGTGCCAGTAGGTCCGTCTTTGGCTACACCTTC
TRBJ2-3	-	TRBV6-1	TRBD1	15	CASSEQGTGTDTQYF	TGTGCCAGCAGTGAACAGGGGACAGGCACAGATACGCAGTATTTT
TRBJ2-3	-	TRBV2	-	13	CASSDLPSSTQYF	TGTGCCAGCAGTGATCTGCCAAGTAGTACGCAGTATTTT
TRBJ1-6	-	TRBV25-1	-	14	CASSYGSYNSPLHF	TGTGCCAGCAGTTACGGGTCCTATAATTCACCCCTCCACTTT
TRBJ2-6	-	TRBV19	-	16	CASTHGQGGGANVLTF	TGTGCCAGTACCCACGGGCAGGGTGGTGGGGCCAACGTCCTGACTTTC
TRBJ1-2	-	TRBV28	TRBD1	13	CASSPGGGYGYTF	TGTGCCAGCAGTCCAGGGGGCGGCTATGGCTACACCTTC
TRBJ2-1	-	TRBV18	-	14	CASSLGRDYNEQFF	TGTGCCAGCTCACTCGGCAGGGACTACAATGAGCAGTTCTTC
TRBJ1-6	once	TRBV2	-	15	CASQGGGPYNSPLHF	TGTGCCAGCCAAGGCGGGGGGCCCTATAATTCACCCCTCCACTTT
TRBJ2-2	-	TRBV10-1	-	13	CASSGQTTGELFF	TGCGCCAGCAGTGGACAGACCACCGGGGAGCTGTTTTTT
TRBJ2-7	-	TRBV13	-	13	CASSPNPVYEQYF	TGTGCCAGCAGCCCTAATCCGGTCTACGAGCAGTACTTC
TRBJ1-2	-	TRBV25-1	TRBD1	16	CASSDRGGTGNDGYTF	TGTGCCAGCAGTGATCGGGGAGGGACAGGTAACGATGGCTACACCTTC
TRBJ2-1	-	TRBV6-1	-	17	CASSEEVRVISVNEQFF	TGTGCCAGCAGTGAAGAGGTTAGGGTAATTAGCGTCAATGAGCAGTTCTTC
TRBJ2-3	-	TRBV5-1	-	18	CASSFLIPTAGYTDTQYF	TGCGCCAGCAGCTTTCTTATACCGACAGCAGGCTACACAGATACGCAGTATTTT
TRBJ2-5	-	TRBV27	TRBD1	15	CASREDTGGLETQYF	TGTGCCAGCAGGGAGGACACAGGGGGTCTGGAGACCCAGTACTTC
TRBJ2-2	once	TRBV2	TRBD2	14	CASRTSGQTGELFF	TGTGCCAGCAGGACTAGCGGGCAGACCGGGGAGCTGTTTTTT
TRBJ1-6	-	TRBV7-9	TRBD1	14	CASSRGQGQSPLHF	TGTGCCAGCAGCCGCGGACAGGGGCAATCACCCCTCCACTTT
TRBJ1-4	-	TRBV10-3	TRBD1	14	CAIRPTGDNEKLFF	TGTGCCATCAGACCCACAGGGGATAATGAAAAACTGTTTTTT
TRBJ1-1	-	TRBV28	-	11	CASGANTEAFF	TGTGCCAGCGGGGCGAACACTGAAGCTTTCTTT
TRBJ1-2	once	TRBV19	TRBD1	13	CASRAGTGDGYTF	TGTGCCAGTAGGGCCGGGACAGGGGATGGCTACACCTTC
TRBJ1-1	once	TRBV28	TRBD1	16	CASSLKFRQGRAEAFF	TGTGCCAGCAGTTTAAAATTCCGACAGGGTCGCGCTGAAGCTTTCTTT
TRBJ2-7	-	TRBV15	-	15	CATSRRGGLVYEQYF	TGTGCCACCAGCCGGAGGGGGGGGCTTGTCTACGAGCAGTACTTC
TRBJ1-1	once	TRBV19	TRBD1	15	CASSAGQGGGTEAFF	TGTGCCAGTAGTGCCGGACAGGGAGGCGGCACTGAAGCTTTCTTT
TRBJ2-3	-	TRBV27	-	15	CASSLGGLSTDTQYF	TGTGCCAGCAGTTTAGGAGGTCTTTCGACAGATACGCAGTATTTT
TRBJ2-7	-	TRBV9	-	14	CASSVEGRPYEQYF	TGTGCCAGCAGCGTGGAAGGGAGACCCTACGAGCAGTACTTC
TRBJ1-2	once	TRBV4-2	TRBD1	17	CASSRRGQGPLNYGYTF	TGTGCCAGCAGCCGCCGCGGACAGGGGCCCCTTAACTATGGCTACACCTTC
TRBJ1-5	-	TRBV19	-	14	CASSIRGSNQPQHF	TGTGCCAGTAGTATCAGGGGTAGCAATCAGCCCCAGCATTTT
TRBJ1-4	-	TRBV18	TRBD1	17	CASSPDISGQGNEKLFF	TGTGCCAGCTCACCAGATATCTCGGGACAGGGAAATGAAAAACTGTTTTTT
TRBJ1-2	-	TRBV2	-	11	CASRLPGGDTF	TGTGCCAGCAGGCTCCCCGGCGGCGACACCTTC
TRBJ2-7	-	TRBV27	TRBD1	16	CASSFPSTGGHYEQYF	TGTGCCAGCAGTTTCCCCTCGACAGGGGGCCACTACGAGCAGTACTTC
TRBJ2-3	-	TRBV10-3	-	14	CAISDPGAGDTQYF	TGTGCCATCAGTGATCCAGGGGCTGGAGATACGCAGTATTTT
TRBJ2-7	-	TRBV6-1	TRBD1	15	CASSDRPGQGGEQYF	TGTGCCAGCAGTGACAGACCGGGACAGGGAGGGGAGCAGTACTTC
TRBJ1-2	-	TRBV19	-	13	CASSRTVNYGYTF	TGTGCCAGTAGCAGGACAGTTAACTATGGCTACACCTTC
TRBJ2-2	once	TRBV10-1	TRBD2	17	CASSSGGFSTNTGELFF	TGCGCCAGCAGCTCGGGGGGTTTTTCGACGAACACCGGGGAGCTGTTTTTT
TRBJ2-2	-	TRBV4-1	TRBD2	15	CASSRTSGNTGELFF	TGCGCCAGCAGCCGGACTAGCGGGAACACCGGGGAGCTGTTTTTT
TRBJ2-2	-	TRBV6-5	-	13	CASSARGPGELFF	TGTGCCAGCAGTGCTAGGGGTCCCGGGGAGCTGTTTTTT